The 25 T cell receptor beta chains reported below all come from one sample, sequenced in a study of blood T cell repertoires in COVID-19. Repertoires were generated with immunoSEQ multiplex PCR, while TCRdb's copy carries only in-frame clones and drops some. Of hundreds of thousands of clones listed, 82% are singletons. Sequenced sample: peripheral blood. The receptors come from a woman of 80 years or more with active or convalescent COVID-19.

This clone was counted a few times. The chain combines TRBV3-1 (or the pseudogene TRBV3-2) with TRBJ2-6, with a tentative D call TRBD1 (5 bases). In germline, CDR1 is LGHDT, CDR2 YNNKEL (reference sequence). There are 17 residues in the CDR3. V lost 4 bases to trimming and J lost 4 bases, with 17 bases between them. The CDR3: CASSLPQGATGANVLTF. Here the CDR3 DNA reads TGTGCCAGCAGCCTCCCCCAAGGGGCGACCGGGGCCAACGTCCTGACTTTC.

The chain combines TRBV5-1 with TRBJ1-3; D is unresolved. Per germline, CDR1 SGHRS and CDR2 YFSETQ. CDR3 length: 13 amino acids. V shed 5 bases and J shed 4 bases, with 10 bases lying between them. In DNA form, the CDR3 reads TGCGCCAGCAGAGACGGGTCCGGAAACACCATATATTTT. This gives the protein CASRDGSGNTIYF.

The V gene is TRBV6-6, the J gene TRBJ1-4; 7 positions agree with TRBD1. V shed 2 bases and J 8 bases; nucleotides not matched to a gene: 5. The CDR3 has 14 amino acids. Looked up from germline, CDR1 is MNHNY and CDR2 is SVGAGI (reference sequence). The CDR3 reads CASSYEGAREKLFF. CDR3 bases: TGTGCCAGCAGTTACGAGGGGGCGAGAGAAAAACTGTTTTTT.

V gene TRBV30 combines with J gene TRBJ2-5; TRBD2 agrees at 10 bases. Germline CDR1 GTSNPN, CDR2 SVGIG (reference sequence). J gave up 1 base and V 0 bases, and 5 bases lay outside the gene matches. This CDR3 region has 16 residues. CDR3 nucleotide sequence: TGTGCCTGGAGTGTAGGAGTAGCGGGGGGCCAAGAGACCCAGTACTTC. It specifies CAWSVGVAGGQETQYF.

The V call is TRBV19, the J call TRBJ1-6; weak D call: TRBD1 (6 bases). The V and J ends lost 7 bases and 8 bases respectively, with 15 bases between them. The germline V gene encodes CDR1 LNHDA and CDR2 SQIVND (reference sequence). The CDR3 is made up of 14 amino acids. CDR3 bases: TGTGCCAGTAAGGAAACAGGGTGGGATTCACCCCTCCACTTT. Its translation: CASKETGWDSPLHF.

V gene TRBV7-9 combines with J gene TRBJ2-7, with D possibly TRBD1 on 5 matching bases. V was shortened by 3 bases and J by 4 bases, with 13 bases between the two germline ends. The CDR3 is 14 amino acids. Germline V gene lookup returns CDR1 SEHNR and CDR2 FQNEAQ (reference sequence). CDR3 DNA sequence: TGTGCCAGCAGCTTGGGTCAGGGCAGGTACGAGCAGTACTTC. Encoded protein: CASSLGQGRYEQYF.

The rearrangement joins TRBV30 to TRBJ2-5; 7 nucleotides line up with TRBD2. The CDR3 loop spans 13 amino acids. V trimming: 0 bases; J trimming: 7 bases; junction bases outside the gene matches: 5. The germline V gene has CDR1 GTSNPN and CDR2 SVGIG (reference sequence). CDR3 DNA sequence: TGTGCCTGGAGTGTACGTGGGGGGGGGACCCAGTACTTC. Encoded protein: CAWSVRGGGTQYF.

This chain links TRBV3-1 (or the pseudogene TRBV3-2) with TRBJ2-2; D is ambiguous. The CDR3 extends over 13 amino acids. Trimming pared 3 bases from V and 4 bases from J, leaving 6 bases between. From germline, CDR1 is LGHDT and CDR2 YNNKEL (reference sequence). CDR3 coding DNA: TGTGCCAGCAGCCATCGTGTCACCGGGGAGCTGTTTTTT. It codes for CASSHRVTGELFF.

The chain uses TRBV28 and TRBJ1-2; D is possibly TRBD1 (5 bases). CDR1 is MDHEN, CDR2 SYDVKM, per germline. The V end was cut by 3 bases, the J end by 1 base, with 9 bases between. This CDR3 contains 14 residues. As DNA, the CDR3 is TGTGCCAGCAGTTTGGCAGGGTTTAACTATGGCTACACCTTC. The encoded protein is CASSLAGFNYGYTF.

The J gene is TRBJ1-5, the V gene TRBV5-1, with TRBD1 matching 7 bases. Germline V gives CDR1 SGHRS, CDR2 YFSETQ. V gave up 7 bases and J gave up 5 bases; unmatched junction bases: 9. The CDR3 is 14 amino acids. The CDR3 DNA reads as TGCGCCAGCCGCCGGGACAGTGGGGATCAGCCCCAGCATTTT. Translated: CASRRDSGDQPQHF.

J is TRBJ1-1 and V is TRBV6-5; possibly TRBD1 for D (6 bases). Between the trimmed V and J ends, which lost 6 bases and 2 bases, there was a span of 10 bases. The CDR3 runs 13 residues. Per germline, CDR1 MNHEY and CDR2 SVGAGI. In DNA, the CDR3 is TGTGCCAGCAGGGCACAGGGAAACACTGAAGCTTTCTTT. It translates to CASRAQGNTEAFF.

V and J are TRBV5-4 and TRBJ1-3; D is ambiguous. The ends were cut back, 5 bases at V and 4 bases at J, with 16 bases in the middle. Germline loops: CDR1 SGHNT, CDR2 YYREEE (reference sequence). This CDR3 is built from 15 residues. The CDR3 DNA follows: TGTGCCAGCAGTCCCCGGGGAGACGGGGGAAACACCATATATTTT. Amino acid sequence: CASSPRGDGGNTIYF.

The chain recombines TRBV9 with TRBJ2-7, with 8 bases aligning to TRBD1. The V gene end was trimmed by 0 bases and the J gene end by 1 base; junction bases not matched to a gene: 9. Germline values: CDR1 SGDLS, CDR2 YYNGEE. CDR3 length equals 17 residues. As DNA, the CDR3 is TGTGCCAGCAGCGTAGCATACACCAGGGGGCAATCCTACGAGCAGTACTTC. It encodes CASSVAYTRGQSYEQYF.

The rearrangement uses TRBV19 and TRBJ1-3; D is ambiguous. Between the trimmed V and J ends, which lost 2 bases and 3 bases, there was a span of 5 bases. Germline CDR1 LNHDA, CDR2 SQIVND (reference sequence). The CDR3 is made up of 13 amino acids. The CDR3 DNA reads TGTGCCAGTAGTATACAACTTGGAAACACCATATATTTT. It yields the protein CASSIQLGNTIYF.

The chain's CDR3 is CASSRRGGSAGNTIYF. The CDR3 DNA reads TGTGCCAGCAGTCGCAGGGGAGGGTCGGCTGGAAACACCATATATTTT. The chain links TRBV3-1 (or the pseudogene TRBV3-2) to TRBJ1-3; possible D gene TRBD1, 6 bases. The germline V gene has CDR1 LGHDT and CDR2 YNNKEL (reference sequence). V shed 6 bases and J shed 2 bases, with 17 bases lying between them. The CDR3 is 16 amino acids.

The rearrangement links TRBV28 to TRBJ1-2, with 9 bases fitting TRBD1. The CDR3 is made up of 17 amino acids. V lost 1 base to trimming and J lost 8 bases; unmatched junction nucleotides: 14. Germline lookup yields CDR1 MDHEN and CDR2 SYDVKM. For the CDR3, the DNA is TGTGCCAGCAGTTTATTTATTTCGGACAGGGGCCTTCGAGGCTACACCTTC. It yields the protein CASSLFISDRGLRGYTF.

The CDR3 region is CASSLNRRYTGELFF. The CDR3 nucleotides read TGTGCCAGCAGTTTAAACAGGCGTTACACCGGGGAGCTGTTTTTT. This chain links TRBV27 with TRBJ2-2, with a weak D call TRBD1 (5 bases). The V end was cut by 2 bases, the J end by 3 bases, with 10 bases between. The length of the CDR3 is 15 residues. Germline V gives CDR1 MNHEY, CDR2 SMNVEV (reference sequence).

This clone was seen once. The V and J genes are TRBV18 and TRBJ1-2, with TRBD1 matching 7 bases. CDR3 length: 14 residues. CDR1 is KGHSH, CDR2 LQKENI, per germline. V shed 2 bases, J shed 3 bases, and the junction held 3 bases outside the gene matches. CDR3 nucleotides: TGTGCCAGCTCACCAGGCAGGGGGGACTATGGCTACACCTTC. Protein: CASSPGRGDYGYTF.

The chain has TRBV6-5 and TRBJ2-6, with a possible D match to TRBD2 (6 bases). V was trimmed by 8 bases and J by 4 bases, leaving 12 bases between them. From germline, CDR1 is MNHEY and CDR2 SVGAGI. This CDR3 is built from 14 residues. The CDR3 bases are TGTGCCAGCCATTTAGGACTAGGGGCCAACGTCCTGACTTTC. Protein sequence: CASHLGLGANVLTF.

The chain combines TRBV28 with TRBJ1-1, with a weak D call TRBD1 (6 bases). V gave up 3 bases and J gave up 10 bases, with 12 bases separating them. Germline assignment: CDR1 MDHEN and CDR2 SYDVKM. The length of the CDR3 is 12 residues. CDR3: CASSFFAGAAFF. The CDR3 coding sequence is TGTGCCAGCAGTTTTTTCGCAGGGGCAGCTTTCTTT.

This sequence joins TRBV5-1 and TRBJ1-2; D may be TRBD1 (6 bases). The ends were cut back, 0 bases at V and 3 bases at J, with 6 bases in the middle. CDR1 SGHRS and CDR2 YFSETQ come from the germline V gene. This CDR3 region has 13 residues. The CDR3 here is CASSLGQDYGYTF. The CDR3 DNA sequence: TGCGCCAGCAGCTTGGGACAGGACTATGGCTACACCTTC.

The chain carries TRBV7-8 and TRBJ2-1; D unresolved. CDR1 is SGHVS, CDR2 FQNEAQ, per germline. V dropped 2 bases and J dropped 5 bases, with 10 bases sitting between them. The CDR3 consists of 14 residues. The CDR3 loop reads CASSLLFLNNEQFF. In DNA form, the CDR3 reads TGTGCCAGCAGCTTACTTTTCCTAAACAATGAGCAGTTCTTC. Full variable domain (outside the CDR3, taken from reference TRBV7-8 and TRBJ2-1): GAGVSQSPRYKVAKRGQDVALRCDPISGHVSLFWYQQALGQGPEFLTYFQNEAQLDKSGLPSDRFFAERPEGSVSTLKIQRTQQEDSAVYLCASSLLFLNNEQFFGPGTRLTVL.

The chain combines TRBV28 with TRBJ1-1; 9 bases are shared with TRBD1. The V and J ends lost 7 bases and 6 bases, in that order; junction bases with no gene match: 9. Per the germline V gene, CDR1 is MDHEN and CDR2 is SYDVKM. This CDR3 has 14 residues. CDR3 sequence (DNA): TGTGCCAGCACCCCGGGACAGGGCTTCGCTGAAGCTTTCTTT. The encoded protein is CASTPGQGFAEAFF. The full variable domain, rest sourced from reference TRBV28 and TRBJ1-1, is DVKVTQSSRYLVKRTGEKVFLECVQDMDHENMFWYRQDPGLGLRLIYFSYDVKMKEKGDIPEGYSVSREKKERFSLILESASTNQTSMYLCASTPGQGFAEAFFGQGTRLTVV.

The rearrangement links TRBV3-1 (or the pseudogene TRBV3-2) to TRBJ1-6; D unclear. From germline, CDR1 is LGHDT and CDR2 YNNKEL (reference sequence). This CDR3 has 12 residues. V lost 0 bases and J lost 11, with 5 bases in between. CDR3 DNA sequence: TGTGCCAGCAGCCAAGATCAAACACCCCTCCACTTT. This codes for CASSQDQTPLHF.

CDR3 in DNA: TGTGCCAGCAGCTTGGGAGGGTATGGGCTGGATGGCTACACCTTC. Residues: CASSLGGYGLDGYTF. The J gene is TRBJ1-2, the V gene TRBV5-8; D ambiguous. In germline, CDR1 is SGHTS, CDR2 YDEGEE. Trimming left V 0 bases short and J 6 bases short, with 15 bases between. The CDR3 totals 15 residues.